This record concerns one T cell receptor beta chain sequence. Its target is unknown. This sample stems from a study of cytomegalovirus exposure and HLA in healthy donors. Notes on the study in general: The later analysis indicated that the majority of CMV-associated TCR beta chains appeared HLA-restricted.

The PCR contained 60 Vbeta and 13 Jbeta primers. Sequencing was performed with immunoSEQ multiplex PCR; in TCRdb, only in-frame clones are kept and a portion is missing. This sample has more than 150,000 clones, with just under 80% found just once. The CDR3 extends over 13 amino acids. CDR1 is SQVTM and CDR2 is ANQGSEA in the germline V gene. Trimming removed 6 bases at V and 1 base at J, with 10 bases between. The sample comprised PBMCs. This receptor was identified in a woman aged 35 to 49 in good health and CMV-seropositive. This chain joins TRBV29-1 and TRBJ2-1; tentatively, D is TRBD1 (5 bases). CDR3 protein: CSVVGQSYNEQFF. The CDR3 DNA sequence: TGCAGCGTCGTGGGGCAGTCCTACAATGAGCAGTTCTTC.